Listed below are T cell receptor beta chains from one sample, sequenced in a study of human T cells and chemical hapten exposure. TCRdb redid the calling of the RACE reads with MiXCR, one entry per CDR3 protein. Here the sample spans more than 300,000 distinct CDR3 sequences, 5% to 6.5% being singletons. Specimen: whole blood, collected in connection with sensitization to the hapten diphenylcyclopropenone (DPC). The receptors here all came from a woman between 45 and 60 years old with alopecia areata. Some clones in this sample may be carry-over from other donors' samples. The CDR3 runs from the conserved cysteine through the conserved F or W. A D gene is named only where the DNA matches it firmly. Clone sizes are given selectively: once, few, many, or a class where the clone is expanded.

clone_size d_call j_call v_call cdr3_aa cdr3_nt
few TRBD2 TRBJ2-4 TRBV18 CASSPTAGGRWNIQYF TGTGCCAGCTCACCCACGGCGGGGGGGCGGTGGAACATTCAGTACTTC
- TRBD2 TRBJ2-4 TRBV20-1 CSASGGAEDIQYF TGCAGTGCGAGCGGGGGGGCCGAGGACATTCAGTACTTC
- - TRBJ2-1 TRBV27 CASSFGANEQFF TGTGCCAGCAGTTTCGGAGCGAATGAGCAGTTCTTC
many TRBD2 TRBJ2-5 TRBV7-2 CASSKSSGAPETQYF TGTGCCAGCAGCAAATCTAGCGGCGCCCCGGAGACCCAGTACTTC
- - TRBJ1-1 TRBV7-9 CASSLYGPNTEAFF TGTGCCAGCAGCTTATACGGGCCGAACACTGAAGCTTTCTTT
many TRBD2 TRBJ2-3 TRBV12-3/TRBV12-4 CASSRRLAGDASTDTQYF TGTGCCAGCAGTCGCAGACTAGCGGGGGATGCTAGCACAGATACGCAGTATTTT
many TRBD1 TRBJ2-6 TRBV6-5 CASSYGDRGSQGANVLTF TGTGCCAGCAGTTACGGGGACAGGGGATCGCAGGGGGCCAACGTCCTGACTTTC
many TRBD1 TRBJ2-7 TRBV28 CASSPSRDSWDF TGTGCCAGCAGTCCCTCCCGGGACAGCTGGGACTTC
few - TRBJ2-1 TRBV11-2 CASSLDAAPYNEQFF TGTGCCAGCAGCTTAGACGCGGCACCCTACAATGAGCAGTTCTTC
few - TRBJ1-1 TRBV7-9 CASSLVLGERTEAFF TGTGCCAGCAGCTTAGTCCTGGGTGAACGTACTGAAGCTTTCTTT
- - TRBJ1-5 TRBV4-2 CASSQVVDLEGNQPQHF TGTGCCAGCAGCCAAGTGGTTGACCTAGAGGGCAATCAGCCCCAGCATTTT
few TRBD1 TRBJ2-6 TRBV5-1 CASSLAGQVGANVLTF TGCGCCAGCAGCTTGGCCGGACAGGTTGGGGCCAACGTCCTGACTTTC
many TRBD1 TRBJ2-1 TRBV10-1 CASSGRDRGSNEQFF TGCGCCAGCAGTGGCCGGGACAGAGGGTCCAATGAGCAGTTCTTC
few TRBD2 TRBJ2-3 TRBV12-5 CASGPAGGPDTQYF TGTGCTAGTGGTCCAGCGGGGGGGCCAGATACGCAGTATTTT
many TRBD2 TRBJ2-1 TRBV6-6 CASSYVAGAGEQFF TGTGCCAGCAGTTACGTGGCGGGAGCTGGTGAGCAGTTCTTC
many TRBD1 TRBJ2-5 TRBV5-1 CASKDRVTQETQYF TGCGCCAGCAAGGACAGGGTAACTCAAGAGACCCAGTACTTC
few - TRBJ2-7 TRBV21-1 CASSVPGATYEQYF TGTGCCAGCAGCGTACCCGGGGCCACCTACGAGCAGTACTTC
few - TRBJ1-1 TRBV4-2 CASSQDPGQAFF TGTGCCAGCAGCCAAGATCCGGGTCAAGCTTTCTTT
few - TRBJ1-2 TRBV28 CASSKGDPTNYGYTF TGTGCCAGCAGCAAAGGGGACCCCACTAACTATGGCTACACCTTC
many TRBD2 TRBJ2-1 TRBV24-1 CATSDSSGRAMNEQFF TGTGCCACCAGTGATTCATCCGGGAGGGCCATGAATGAGCAGTTCTTC
- TRBD2 TRBJ2-1 TRBV3-1 CASMRGSYNEQFF TGTGCCAGCATGCGGGGGTCGTACAATGAGCAGTTCTTC
many TRBD2 TRBJ2-6 TRBV13 CASSLGGLASSGANVLTF TGTGCCAGCAGCTTAGGGGGACTAGCGAGTAGTGGGGCCAACGTCCTGACTTTC
- - TRBJ2-5 TRBV28 CASTYIDGSAQETQYF TGTGCCAGCACCTATATCGACGGGAGTGCCCAAGAGACCCAGTACTTC
- - TRBJ1-5 TRBV5-6 CASSLAGGQGNGNQPQHF TGTGCCAGCAGCTTGGCCGGGGGGCAGGGGAACGGCAATCAGCCCCAGCATTTT
- - TRBJ2-4 TRBV28 CASSLWSSAKNIQYF TGTGCCAGCAGTCTCTGGTCCTCGGCCAAAAACATTCAGTACTTC
many TRBD2 TRBJ2-7 TRBV13 CASSLDSGGPTTYEQYF TGTGCCAGCAGCTTAGATAGCGGGGGACCAACCACCTACGAGCAGTACTTC
many TRBD2 TRBJ2-3 TRBV7-8 CASSLVSGGTQYF TGTGCCAGCAGCTTAGTGTCGGGAGGCACGCAGTATTTT
- - TRBJ2-7 TRBV28 CASSLSGTLTYEQYF TGTGCCAGCAGCTTGTCCGGGACATTAACCTACGAGCAGTACTTC
many TRBD2 TRBJ2-7 TRBV3-1 CASSPIAGVSEQYF TGTGCCAGCAGCCCTATAGCGGGAGTATCCGAGCAGTACTTC
few - TRBJ1-1 TRBV7-2 CASSHGGGGTEAFF TGTGCCAGCAGCCATGGGGGCGGGGGAACTGAAGCTTTCTTT
many - TRBJ1-4 TRBV9 CASSTSGLGGEKLFF TGTGCCAGCAGCACTTCAGGGCTGGGGGGCGAAAAACTGTTTTTT
many TRBD1 TRBJ2-2 TRBV6-2/TRBV6-3 CASSPRGSPNTGELFF TGTGCCAGCAGTCCCAGGGGGTCCCCGAACACCGGGGAGCTGTTTTTT
many TRBD1 TRBJ2-3 TRBV5-4 CASSSGTGRTDTQYF TGTGCCAGCAGTTCCGGGACAGGGAGGACAGATACGCAGTATTTT
many - TRBJ2-3 TRBV28 CASSWYRGTNTQYF TGTGCCAGCAGTTGGTACAGGGGGACTAATACGCAGTATTTT
many - TRBJ2-5 TRBV12-3/TRBV12-4 CASSSVRKTQYF TGTGCCAGCAGCTCCGTGAGGAAGACCCAGTACTTC
few - TRBJ1-1 TRBV2 CASSEEATEAFF TGTGCCAGCAGTGAAGAGGCCACTGAAGCTTTCTTT
many - TRBJ2-7 TRBV6-2/TRBV6-3 CASSTPAGSYEQYF TGTGCCAGCAGTACACCAGCGGGTTCCTACGAGCAGTACTTC
many - TRBJ2-3 TRBV7-3 CASSPAPATDTQYF TGTGCCAGCAGCCCAGCCCCAGCCACAGATACGCAGTATTTT
- - TRBJ2-7 TRBV27 CASTTTGSQYF TGTGCCAGCACCACAACAGGGTCGCAGTACTTC